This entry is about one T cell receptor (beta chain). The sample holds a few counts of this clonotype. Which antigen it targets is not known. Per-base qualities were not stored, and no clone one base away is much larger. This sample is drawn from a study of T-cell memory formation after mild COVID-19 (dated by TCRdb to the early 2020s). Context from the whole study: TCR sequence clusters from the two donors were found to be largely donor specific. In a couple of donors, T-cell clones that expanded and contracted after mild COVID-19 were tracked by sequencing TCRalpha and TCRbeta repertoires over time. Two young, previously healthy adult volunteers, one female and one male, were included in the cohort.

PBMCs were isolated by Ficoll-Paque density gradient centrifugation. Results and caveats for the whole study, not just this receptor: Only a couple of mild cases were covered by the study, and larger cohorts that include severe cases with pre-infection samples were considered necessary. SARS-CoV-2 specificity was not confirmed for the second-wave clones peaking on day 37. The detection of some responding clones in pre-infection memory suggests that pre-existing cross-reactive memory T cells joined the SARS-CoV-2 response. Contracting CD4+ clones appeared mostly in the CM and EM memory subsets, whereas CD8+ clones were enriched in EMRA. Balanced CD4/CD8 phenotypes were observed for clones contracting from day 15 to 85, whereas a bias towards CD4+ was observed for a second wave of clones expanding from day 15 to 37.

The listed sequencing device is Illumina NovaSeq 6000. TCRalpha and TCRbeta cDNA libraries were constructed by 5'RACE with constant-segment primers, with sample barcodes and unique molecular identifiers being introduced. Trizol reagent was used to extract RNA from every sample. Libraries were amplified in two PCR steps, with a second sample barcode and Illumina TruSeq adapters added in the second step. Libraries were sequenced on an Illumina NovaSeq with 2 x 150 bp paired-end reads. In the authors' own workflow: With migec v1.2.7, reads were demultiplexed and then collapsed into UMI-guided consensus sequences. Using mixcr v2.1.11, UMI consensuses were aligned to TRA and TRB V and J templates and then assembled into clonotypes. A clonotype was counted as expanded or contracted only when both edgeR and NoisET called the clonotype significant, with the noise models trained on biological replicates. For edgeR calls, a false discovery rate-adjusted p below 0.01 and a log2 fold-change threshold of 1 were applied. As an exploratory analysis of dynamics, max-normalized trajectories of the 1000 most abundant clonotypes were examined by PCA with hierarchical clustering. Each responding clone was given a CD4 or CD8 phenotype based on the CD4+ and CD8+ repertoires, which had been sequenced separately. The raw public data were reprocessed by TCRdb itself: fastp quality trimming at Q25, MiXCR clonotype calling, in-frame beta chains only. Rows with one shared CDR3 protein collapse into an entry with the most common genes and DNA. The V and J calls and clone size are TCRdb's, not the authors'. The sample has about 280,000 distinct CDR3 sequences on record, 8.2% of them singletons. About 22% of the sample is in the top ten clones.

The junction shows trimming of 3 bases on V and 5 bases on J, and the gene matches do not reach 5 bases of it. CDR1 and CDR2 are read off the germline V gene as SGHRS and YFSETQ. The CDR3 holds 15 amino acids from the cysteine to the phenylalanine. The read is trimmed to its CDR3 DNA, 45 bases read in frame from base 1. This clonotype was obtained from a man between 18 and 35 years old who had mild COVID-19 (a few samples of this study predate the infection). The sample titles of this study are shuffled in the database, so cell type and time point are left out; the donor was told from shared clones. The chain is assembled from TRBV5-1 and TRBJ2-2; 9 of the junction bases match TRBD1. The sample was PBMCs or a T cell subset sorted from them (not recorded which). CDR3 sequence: CASSYRGRRTGELFF. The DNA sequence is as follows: TGCGCCAGCAGCTACAGGGGGCGCAGGACCGGGGAGCTGTTTTTT.